These 22 T cell receptor beta chains came from one sample sequenced in a study of T cell repertoires in cytomegalovirus infection. Their antigen targets remain unknown. Using its own MiXCR run on the reads, TCRdb lists one record per CDR3 protein. The table lists about half a million distinct CDR3 sequences, approximately 40% of them singletons. This specimen was cultured PBMCs, taken from culture after CMV antigen stimulation. These receptors all stem from a human donor in good health (CMV status not recorded). Some clones in this sample may be carry-over from other donors' samples.

This rearrangement joins TRBV11-2 to TRBJ1-4; D call uncertain. This CDR3 is built from 14 residues. Trimming cost V 5 bases and J 8 bases, with 15 bases left between them. Germline V gene data show CDR1 as SGHAT and CDR2 as FQNNGV. The CDR3 DNA reads TGTGCCAGCAGCGCCGCCGCCCTGGGGGAAAAACTGTTTTTT. This sequence encodes CASSAAALGEKLFF.

This clonotype was seen a handful of times. The chain couples TRBV12-3 or TRBV12-4 to TRBJ1-1; 7 bases map to TRBD1. V lost 6 bases, J lost 1 base, and 5 bases stayed unmatched. The CDR3 contains 14 residues. The CDR3 loop is CASSPRGGNTEAFF. The CDR3 DNA sequence: TGTGCCAGCAGCCCCAGGGGGGGGAACACTGAAGCTTTCTTT.

The rearrangement joins TRBV5-5 to TRBJ2-7; D may correspond to TRBD1 or TRBD2 (5 bases each). Trimming left V 4 bases short and J 0 bases short, with 17 bases between. Germline V gene data show CDR1 as SGHKS and CDR2 as YYEKEE (reference sequence). The CDR3 runs to 16 residues. CDR3 sequence: CASSRTGQGASYEQYF. The CDR3 DNA follows: TGTGCCAGCAGCAGGACTGGGCAGGGAGCCTCCTACGAGCAGTACTTC.

The rearrangement uses TRBV7-6 and TRBJ2-7; D is unresolved. Germline V gene data show CDR1 as SGHVS and CDR2 as FNYEAQ. V was pared by 3 bases and J by 1 base, with 10 bases between. The CDR3 has 14 residues. The CDR3 here is CASSLNSMSYEQYF. Written as DNA, the CDR3 is TGTGCCAGCAGCTTGAACAGCATGTCCTACGAGCAGTACTTC.

The rearrangement joins TRBV7-2 to TRBJ2-5; no definite D call. The length of the CDR3 is 15 residues. The germline CDR1 and CDR2 sequences are SGHTA and FQGNSA. Trimming shortened V by 1 base and J by 5 bases, and 14 bases separated the two germline ends. In DNA form, the CDR3 reads TGTGCCAGCAGCTTAGGGGAAGTTAGGCGGGAGACCCAGTACTTC. Translation gives CASSLGEVRRETQYF.

A few counts support this clonotype. The chain combines TRBV12-3 or TRBV12-4 with TRBJ2-2; a possible D gene is TRBD2 (5 bases). The V gene lost 6 bases and the J gene lost 4 bases, with 15 bases spanning the gap. The CDR3 length is 15 residues. The CDR3 here is CASSQIVGVTGELFF. In DNA, the CDR3 is TGTGCCAGCAGCCAAATAGTCGGGGTCACCGGGGAGCTGTTTTTT.

This chain joins TRBV11-2 and TRBJ2-5; 7 nucleotides match TRBD1. The CDR3 totals 15 residues. Germline V gene data show CDR1 as SGHAT and CDR2 as FQNNGV. Trimming took 3 bases from V and 4 from J; bases not matched to a gene: 8. CDR3 DNA sequence: TGTGCCAGCAGCTTGGGACAGATCTCCATAGAGACCCAGTACTTC. Residues: CASSLGQISIETQYF.

The V gene is TRBV11-2, the J gene TRBJ2-1; no definite D call. Looked up from germline, CDR1 is SGHAT and CDR2 is FQNNGV. CDR3 length: 16 residues. V was cut by 1 base and J by 1 base, with 11 bases left in between. The CDR3 region has the DNA TGTGCCAGCAGCTTAGTTGCTTTTCAATCCTACAATGAGCAGTTCTTC. Encoded protein: CASSLVAFQSYNEQFF.

The chain recombines TRBV27 with TRBJ2-7; D is possibly TRBD1 (5 bases). CDR1 and CDR2 (germline): MNHEY, SMNVEV (reference sequence). The CDR3 runs 15 residues. Deletions cut 0 bases from V and 0 bases from J, with 9 bases between. This CDR3 is CASSLSVDTSYEQYF. CDR3 nucleotide sequence: TGTGCCAGCAGTTTATCGGTGGACACCTCCTACGAGCAGTACTTC.

This clonotype appeared a single time. The chain links TRBV4-2 to TRBJ1-2; D ambiguous. Germline V gene lookup returns CDR1 LGHNA and CDR2 YNFKEQ. The CDR3 loop spans 14 amino acids. V was shortened by 1 base and J by 10 bases, with 16 bases between the two germline ends. The chain's CDR3 is CASSQAPRGRDYTF. The CDR3, as DNA: TGTGCCAGCAGCCAAGCGCCCCGTGGTCGTGACTACACCTTC.

The rearrangement links TRBV12-3 or TRBV12-4 to TRBJ1-1; D uncertain. The CDR3 has 14 amino acids. Trimming pared 3 bases from V and 4 bases from J, leaving 12 bases between. The CDR3 sequence: CASSFGRMGTEAFF. CDR3 coding DNA: TGTGCCAGCAGTTTTGGTAGGATGGGCACTGAAGCTTTCTTT.

This clonotype was seen once. The rearrangement uses TRBV6-5 and TRBJ1-2; perhaps TRBD1 as D (5 bases). This CDR3 region has 15 residues. Trimming left V 0 bases short and J 5 bases short, with 13 bases between. Germline CDR1 and CDR2: MNHEY and SVGAGI. The CDR3 protein is CASSYSRGREYGYTF. Here the CDR3 DNA reads TGTGCCAGCAGTTACTCGAGAGGCAGGGAGTATGGCTACACCTTC.

The genes are TRBV19 and TRBJ2-3; 9 nucleotides align to TRBD2. Germline assignment: CDR1 LNHDA and CDR2 SQIVND (reference sequence). This CDR3 has 15 amino acids. V lost 7 bases and J lost 7; bases outside the gene matches: 12. The CDR3 coding sequence is TGTGCCAGTACCCTCCGCGGGGGGGCCAGAAATACGCAGTATTTT. Translated: CASTLRGGARNTQYF. The variable domain in full, with the rest retrieved from reference TRBV19 and TRBJ2-3, is DGGITQSPKYLFRKEGQNVTLSCEQNLNHDAMYWYRQDPGQGLRLIYYSQIVNDFQKGDIAEGYSVSREKKESFPLTVTSAQKNPTAFYLCASTLRGGARNTQYFGPGTRLTVL.

This clonotype was picked up many times. The gene calls are TRBV7-2 and TRBJ2-7; no clear D gene. Germline V gene lookup returns CDR1 SGHTA and CDR2 FQGNSA. With 1 base removed from V and 2 bases from J, the gap between germline ends came to 6 bases. CDR3 size: 13 residues. The CDR3 DNA reads TGTGCCAGCAGCTTAGGACGGGCCTACGAGCAGTACTTC. Protein product: CASSLGRAYEQYF.

This chain joins TRBV11-2 and TRBJ2-1, with 10 bases matching TRBD2. CDR3 length equals 15 residues. The V gene end was trimmed by 4 bases and the J gene end by 6 bases; junction bases not matched to a gene: 6. The V gene's germline CDR1 is SGHAT and CDR2 FQNNGV. The CDR3 DNA is TGTGCCAGCAGCTGGACTAGCGGCCAGGGCAATGAGCAGTTCTTC. Its protein is CASSWTSGQGNEQFF.

This clonotype was recorded at least ten times. Here the CDR3 reads CASSLVRAATDTQYF. In DNA, the CDR3 is TGTGCCAGCAGCTTAGTTAGGGCAGCCACAGATACGCAGTATTTT. The V and J genes are TRBV7-8 and TRBJ2-3; D remains unclear. Trimming stripped 1 base from V and 2 bases from J, with 10 bases between. The CDR3 is 15 amino acids. Per the germline V gene, CDR1 is SGHVS and CDR2 is FQNEAQ. The complete variable domain, with remaining parts taken from reference TRBV7-8 and TRBJ2-3, reads GAGVSQSPRYKVAKRGQDVALRCDPISGHVSLFWYQQALGQGPEFLTYFQNEAQLDKSGLPSDRFFAERPEGSVSTLKIQRTQQEDSAVYLCASSLVRAATDTQYFGPGTRLTVL.

CDR3: CASSLVDSPLHF. CDR3 coding DNA: TGTGCCAGCAGCTTAGTCGATTCACCCCTCCACTTT. The V call is TRBV7-8, the J call TRBJ1-6; D gene uncertain. This CDR3 is 12 amino acids long. Germline V gene lookup returns CDR1 SGHVS and CDR2 FQNEAQ. V shed 1 base and J shed 8 bases, with 3 bases lying between them.

The CDR3 DNA is TGTGCCAGCAGTTTAGACGTCCTAGCGGGAGTTGGGGAGACCCAGTACTTC. Translated: CASSLDVLAGVGETQYF. This chain joins TRBV12-3 or TRBV12-4 and TRBJ2-5, with 10 bases that match TRBD2. This CDR3 spans 17 amino acids. The V gene end was trimmed by 1 base and the J gene end by 5 bases; junction bases not matched to a gene: 10.

The chain links TRBV7-9 to TRBJ1-1; D not certain. CDR1 is SEHNR, CDR2 FQNEAQ, per germline (reference sequence). V shed 3 bases and J shed 3 bases, with 8 bases lying between them. The CDR3 covers 13 residues. CDR3 nucleotide sequence: TGTGCCAGCAGCTTTCCTTTAGACACTGAAGCTTTCTTT. Protein sequence: CASSFPLDTEAFF.

V is TRBV12-3 or TRBV12-4 and J is TRBJ2-2; D unclear. This CDR3 has 13 amino acids. Trimming cost V 7 bases and J 1 base, with 7 bases left between them. CDR3 amino acids: CASTHWNTGELFF. The CDR3 DNA reads TGTGCCAGCACCCACTGGAACACCGGGGAGCTGTTTTTT.

The rearrangement joins TRBV29-1 to TRBJ2-3; 7 bases align to TRBD2. The CDR3 is made up of 15 amino acids. Germline values: CDR1 SQVTM, CDR2 ANQGSEA. J gave up 2 bases and V 6 bases, and 11 bases lay outside the gene matches. The CDR3: CSVAPTSTYTDTQYF. The CDR3 bases are TGCAGCGTCGCCCCGACTAGCACTTACACAGATACGCAGTATTTT.

This clonotype showed up just a few times. V usage is TRBV4-1 and J usage is TRBJ2-7; D not certain. The CDR3 runs to 16 residues. Germline CDR1 MGHRA, CDR2 YSYEKL. Trimming cost V 0 bases and J 4 bases, with 16 bases left between them. The CDR3 reads CASSQDNPTEPYEQYF. CDR3 nucleotides: TGCGCCAGCAGCCAAGACAACCCAACCGAACCTTACGAGCAGTACTTC.